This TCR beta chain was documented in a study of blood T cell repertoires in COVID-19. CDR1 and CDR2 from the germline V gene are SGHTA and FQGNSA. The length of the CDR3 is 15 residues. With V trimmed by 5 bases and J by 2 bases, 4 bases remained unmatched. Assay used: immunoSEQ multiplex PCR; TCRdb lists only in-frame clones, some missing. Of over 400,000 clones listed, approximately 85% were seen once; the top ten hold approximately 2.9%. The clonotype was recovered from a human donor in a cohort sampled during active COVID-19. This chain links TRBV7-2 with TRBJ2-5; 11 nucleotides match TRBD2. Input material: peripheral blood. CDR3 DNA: TGTGCCAGCAGCAAAAGACTAGCGGGGCAAGAGACCCAGTACTTC. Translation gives CASSKRLAGQETQYF.